One sample yielded the 23 T cell receptor beta chains listed below, sequenced in a study of cytomegalovirus exposure and HLA in healthy donors. PCR amplification relied on 60 Vbeta primers (plus 13 Jbeta primers). Method: immunoSEQ multiplex PCR; TCRdb's copy keeps in-frame clones and lacks some. Of more than 80,000 clones in the sample, roughly 74% were seen once. Sequenced input: PBMCs. These receptors all come from a woman aged 70-85 years in good health and CMV-seropositive.

The J gene is TRBJ2-3, the V gene TRBV7-2, with D possibly matching TRBD1 (6 bases). The germline CDR1 and CDR2 sequences are SGHTA and FQGNSA. The CDR3 totals 14 residues. Trimming removed 5 bases from V and 6 bases from J, with 15 bases in between. CDR3 residues: CASSQISGADTQYF. In DNA, the CDR3 is TGTGCCAGCAGCCAAATTTCAGGGGCCGATACGCAGTATTTT.

The V gene is TRBV6-1, the J gene TRBJ1-1, with 7 bases aligning to TRBD1. CDR1 and CDR2 from the germline V gene are MNHNS and SASEGT. The CDR3 spans 13 residues. The V segment lost 6 bases and the J segment 5 bases; nucleotides outside the gene matches: 6. The CDR3 loop reads CASRRRGQTEAFF. The DNA for the CDR3 is TGTGCCAGCAGGCGGAGGGGGCAGACTGAAGCTTTCTTT.

The table lists this clone with a few counts. J is TRBJ2-2 and V is TRBV7-9; 10 bases line up with TRBD2. This CDR3 comprises 18 residues. V lost 5 bases and J lost 6; bases outside the gene matches: 15. Germline loops: CDR1 SEHNR, CDR2 FQNEAQ (reference sequence). This CDR3 reads CASSEPRGLAGDAGELFF. For the CDR3, the DNA is TGTGCCAGCAGCGAACCAAGGGGGCTAGCGGGAGATGCCGGGGAGCTGTTTTTT. The complete variable domain, with remaining parts taken from reference TRBV7-9 and TRBJ2-2, reads DTGVSQNPRHKITKRGQNVTFRCDPISEHNRLYWYRQTLGQGPEFLTYFQNEAQLEKSRLLSDRFSAERPKGSFSTLEIQRTEQGDSAMYLCASSEPRGLAGDAGELFFGEGSRLTVL.

The chain carries TRBV29-1 and TRBJ2-3; the match to TRBD1 covers 7 bases. The V gene's germline CDR1 is SQVTM and CDR2 ANQGSEA. The CDR3 runs 14 residues. V lost 6 bases, J lost 0 bases, and 6 bases stayed unmatched. Here the CDR3 DNA reads TGCAGCGTACAGGGGATTTTCAGCACAGATACGCAGTATTTT. Protein product: CSVQGIFSTDTQYF.

This clone turned up a few times. The chain carries TRBV25-1 and TRBJ2-1, with 9 nucleotides matching TRBD2. This CDR3 spans 16 amino acids. Germline assignment: CDR1 MGHDK and CDR2 SYGVNS. Germline trimming cut 1 base from V and 2 bases from J; bases unmatched to any gene: 3. The CDR3 here is CASSESQREAYNEQFF. The CDR3 nucleotides are TGTGCCAGCAGTGAATCGCAGCGGGAGGCCTACAATGAGCAGTTCTTC.

J is TRBJ1-3 and V is TRBV5-1, with D maybe TRBD1 (5 bases). This CDR3 region has 14 residues. V was clipped by 2 bases and J by 4 bases, with 10 bases between them. Germline lookup yields CDR1 SGHRS and CDR2 YFSETQ. CDR3 sequence: CASSLGASGNTIYF. For the CDR3, the DNA is TGCGCCAGCAGCTTAGGGGCTTCCGGAAACACCATATATTTT.

The J gene is TRBJ1-5, the V gene TRBV28; D uncertain. Germline CDR1 and CDR2: MDHEN and SYDVKM. The germline V and J ends were trimmed by 4 bases and 6 bases, with 16 bases remaining between them. This CDR3 is built from 15 residues. As DNA, the CDR3 is TGTGCCAGCAGTTCCGGTGGAGGGCGGACTCAGCCCCAGCATTTT. This encodes CASSSGGGRTQPQHF.

The V gene is TRBV27, the J gene TRBJ2-1; TRBD2 matches 11 bases. With 4 bases clipped from V and 0 bases from J, the junction kept 11 bases outside the gene matches. The germline V gene encodes CDR1 MNHEY and CDR2 SMNVEV (reference sequence). The CDR3 is made up of 19 amino acids. CDR3 coding DNA: TGTGCCAGCAGTTATGGAGGGACTAGCGGCAGAAGCTCCTACAATGAGCAGTTCTTC. Translating it yields CASSYGGTSGRSSYNEQFF.

This sequence joins TRBV9 and TRBJ2-7, with D possibly matching TRBD1 (8 bases). The CDR3 is 14 residues long. Deletions cut 3 bases from V and 3 bases from J, with 13 bases between. CDR1 SGDLS and CDR2 YYNGEE come from the germline V gene. This CDR3 is CASSATGGDYEQYF. CDR3 nucleotides: TGTGCCAGCAGCGCTACAGGGGGGGACTACGAGCAGTACTTC.

This clone was seen more than once but under ten times. The gene calls are TRBV29-1 and TRBJ2-2; 9 bases are a match to TRBD1. The CDR3 has 17 residues. The germline V gene encodes CDR1 SQVTM and CDR2 ANQGSEA. J gave up 5 bases and V 3 bases, and 13 bases lay outside the gene matches. CDR3 residues: CSVDPSGTGIGTGELFF. Written as DNA, the CDR3 is TGCAGCGTTGACCCCTCCGGGACAGGGATTGGGACCGGGGAGCTGTTTTTT.

V gene TRBV11-2 combines with J gene TRBJ2-5; no reliable D call. The assigned J gene may be wrong: the sequence end matches TRBJ2-7 better. This CDR3 has 15 amino acids. Germline V gene data show CDR1 as SGHAT and CDR2 as FQNNGV. The CDR3 DNA sequence: TGTGCCAGCAGCTTTTCTAGAAGCCAATCCTACGAGCAGTACTTC. This gives the protein CASSFSRSQSYEQYF.

The chain joins TRBV5-8 to TRBJ2-3, with D possibly being TRBD1 (5 bases). This CDR3 has 13 residues. Trimming stripped 7 bases from V and 3 bases from J, with 12 bases between. CDR1 and CDR2 (germline): SGHTS, YDEGEE. CDR3: CASRKGWTDTQYF. The CDR3 DNA sequence: TGTGCCAGCCGTAAGGGGTGGACAGATACGCAGTATTTT.

This chain joins TRBV29-1 and TRBJ1-5; D is possibly TRBD1 (6 bases). Trimming took off 4 bases at V and 2 bases at J, with 9 bases between the two ends. CDR3 length: 13 amino acids. The germline V gene has CDR1 SQVTM and CDR2 ANQGSEA. In DNA form, the CDR3 reads TGCAGCGTTGCGGCAGGGGGCAATCAGCCCCAGCATTTT. Translating it yields CSVAAGGNQPQHF.

The CDR3 reads CASSWDRGGSPLHF. CDR3 DNA sequence: TGTGCCAGCAGTTGGGACAGGGGAGGTTCACCCCTCCACTTT. The V call is TRBV27, the J call TRBJ1-6; 10 bases are a match to TRBD1. The J segment lost 9 bases and the V segment lost 4 bases, leaving 3 bases of the junction unmatched. This CDR3 region has 14 residues. Germline loops: CDR1 MNHEY, CDR2 SMNVEV (reference sequence).

V usage is TRBV2 and J usage is TRBJ2-1, with no clear D. Germline values: CDR1 SNHLY, CDR2 FYNNEI. CDR3 length: 11 amino acids. V was shortened by 1 base and J by 14 bases, with 9 bases between the two germline ends. DNA of the CDR3: TGTGCCAGCAGTGAAGAAACGGTGAAGTTCTTC. It translates to CASSEETVKFF. The whole variable domain, remainder taken from reference TRBV2 and TRBJ2-1, is EPEVTQTPSHQVTQMGQEVILRCVPISNHLYFYWYRQILGQKVEFLVSFYNNEISEKSEIFDDQFSVERPDGSNFTLKIRSTKLEDSAMYFCASSEETVKFFGPGTRLTVL.

This clone was counted a single time. The genes are TRBV5-5 and TRBJ1-5, with D perhaps matching TRBD1 (5 bases). V was cut by 5 bases and J by 5 bases, with 11 bases left in between. This CDR3 contains 13 residues. Germline values: CDR1 SGHKS, CDR2 YYEKEE (reference sequence). CDR3 DNA sequence: TGTGCCAGCAGTTCAGACAGACATCAGCCCCAGCATTTT. Translation: CASSSDRHQPQHF.

The gene calls are TRBV19 and TRBJ2-1; TRBD1 matches at 8 bases. The J segment lost 7 bases and the V segment lost 6 bases, leaving 8 bases of the junction unmatched. The germline V gene has CDR1 LNHDA and CDR2 SQIVND (reference sequence). The CDR3 contains 14 residues. In nucleotides, the CDR3 is TGTGCCAGTAGCCAGGGGGCCCTCTGGAATGAGCAGTTCTTC. Amino acid sequence: CASSQGALWNEQFF. Supplemented by reference TRBV19 and TRBJ2-1, the full variable domain reads DGGITQSPKYLFRKEGQNVTLSCEQNLNHDAMYWYRQDPGQGLRLIYYSQIVNDFQKGDIAEGYSVSREKKESFPLTVTSAQKNPTAFYLCASSQGALWNEQFFGPGTRLTVL.

V and J are TRBV5-4 and TRBJ1-6; 9 positions agree with TRBD1. CDR1 is SGHNT, CDR2 YYREEE, per germline (reference sequence). The CDR3 is made up of 15 amino acids. Trimming removed 4 bases from V and 9 bases from J; junction bases left unmatched: 8. The CDR3 sequence: CASSVQGARGSPLHF. CDR3 nucleotides: TGTGCCAGCAGCGTACAGGGGGCGCGGGGTTCACCCCTCCACTTT.

In its sample, this clone was seen a few times. This chain uses TRBV25-1 with TRBJ1-6; 9 bases agree with TRBD1. J was trimmed by 10 bases and V by 8 bases; bases with no gene match: 6. Germline CDR1 is MGHDK and CDR2 is SYGVNS. This CDR3 spans 13 amino acids. CDR3 sequence: CASGGQGQSPLHF. The CDR3, as DNA: TGTGCCAGCGGAGGACAGGGGCAATCACCCCTCCACTTT.

This rearrangement joins TRBV11-2 to TRBJ2-7; D gene uncertain. V dropped 3 bases and J dropped 7 bases, with 13 bases sitting between them. The CDR3 sequence is 13 residues long. Germline CDR1 reads SGHAT; CDR2 reads FQNNGV. In nucleotides, the CDR3 is TGTGCCAGCAGCTTGCCTGGCGCTAGGGAGCAGTACTTC. The encoded protein is CASSLPGAREQYF.

J is TRBJ2-7 and V is TRBV11-2; D might be TRBD2 (5 bases). This CDR3 spans 14 amino acids. Germline loops: CDR1 SGHAT, CDR2 FQNNGV. V was trimmed by 4 bases and J by 12 bases, leaving 22 bases between them. The CDR3 nucleotides are TGTGCCAGCAGCTCAAATTCCGGGCTAGCTGATGCGTACTTC. Encoded protein: CASSSNSGLADAYF.

V usage is TRBV7-8 and J usage is TRBJ2-7; D call uncertain. V lost 1 base and J lost 0, with 7 bases in between. Germline V gene data show CDR1 as SGHVS and CDR2 as FQNEAQ. CDR3 length equals 14 residues. The CDR3 protein is CASSLVESSYEQYF. As DNA, the CDR3 is TGTGCCAGCAGCTTAGTGGAGTCCTCCTACGAGCAGTACTTC.

The V gene is TRBV7-9, the J gene TRBJ1-2, with D perhaps matching TRBD1 (5 bases). Deletions cut 2 bases from V and 0 bases from J, with 7 bases between. The CDR3 extends over 14 amino acids. Germline CDR1 SEHNR, CDR2 FQNEAQ (reference sequence). CDR3 protein: CASSLTGANYGYTF. The CDR3 DNA reads TGTGCCAGCAGCTTAACGGGGGCTAACTATGGCTACACCTTC. Full variable domain (missing parts from reference TRBV7-9 and TRBJ1-2): DTGVSQNPRHKITKRGQNVTFRCDPISEHNRLYWYRQTLGQGPEFLTYFQNEAQLEKSRLLSDRFSAERPKGSFSTLEIQRTEQGDSAMYLCASSLTGANYGYTFGSGTRLTVV.